The T cell receptor beta chain described here comes from a study of beta chain features in type 1 diabetes. Study findings and constraints: Patients with Type 1 diabetes showed moderately but significantly shorter TCRB CDR3s in all four CD4+ subsets.

The investigators reverse transcribed all of the isolated RNA, so they sequenced expressed TCRB transcripts. The data were produced by immunoSEQ multiplex PCR, yet TCRdb's version contains in-frame clones alone and is incomplete. Among 250,000 to 350,000 clones listed, roughly an eighth were seen once. With respect to this clone: Its antigen remains unidentified.

CDR3 size: 15 residues. The junction had 9 bases not matched to a gene; V was cut back by 5 bases and J by 6 bases. Germline CDR1 reads GTSNPN; CDR2 reads SVGIG (reference sequence). This TCR was sampled from a man aged 25 to 45 with type 1 diabetes. The rearrangement joins TRBV30 to TRBJ2-7; 14 nucleotides line up with TRBD2. Sequencing used naive CD4+ T cells from blood. CDR3 loop: CAWDLGLAGVSEQYF. The CDR3, as DNA: TGTGCCTGGGATTTGGGACTAGCGGGAGTAAGCGAGCAGTACTTC.